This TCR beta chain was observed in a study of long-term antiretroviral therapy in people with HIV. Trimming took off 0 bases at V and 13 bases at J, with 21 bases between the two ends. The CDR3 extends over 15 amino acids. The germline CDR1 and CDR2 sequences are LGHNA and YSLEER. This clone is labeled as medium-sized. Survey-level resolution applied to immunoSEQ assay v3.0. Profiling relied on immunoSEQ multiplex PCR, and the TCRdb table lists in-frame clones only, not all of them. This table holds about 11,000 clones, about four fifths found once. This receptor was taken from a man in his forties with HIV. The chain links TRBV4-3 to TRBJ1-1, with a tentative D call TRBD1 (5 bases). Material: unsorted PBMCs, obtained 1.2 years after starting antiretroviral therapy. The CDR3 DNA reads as TGCGCCAGCAGCCAAGATCTGGGGCAGGGTAGGCTTCGTTTCTTT. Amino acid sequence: CASSQDLGQGRLRFF.